A single sample gave rise to the 28 T cell receptor beta chains below, sequenced in a study of Ad26.COV2.S vaccination and SARS-CoV-2 variants. Measured with immunoSEQ multiplex PCR; TCRdb has only the in-frame clones, and not every one. The table records around 86,000 clones, roughly 84% of them present only once. Sequencing was performed on peripheral blood, taken after recovery from COVID-19. Receptors were obtained from a human donor who had recovered from COVID-19.

This rearrangement joins TRBV27 to TRBJ2-7, with 7 bases matching TRBD2. The V segment lost 5 bases and the J segment 2 bases; nucleotides outside the gene matches: 3. There are 13 residues in the CDR3. From germline, CDR1 is MNHEY and CDR2 SMNVEV (reference sequence). The CDR3 DNA follows: TGTGCCAGCAGTCCTAGCGGTACCTACGAGCAGTACTTC. This sequence encodes CASSPSGTYEQYF.

For the CDR3, the DNA is TGTGCCAGCAGCTTAACCCCACTAGCGACTAGCACAGATACGCAGTATTTT. Protein: CASSLTPLATSTDTQYF. The V call is TRBV7-3, the J call TRBJ2-3; TRBD2 aligns across 7 bases. The CDR3 is 17 residues long. V lost 0 bases to trimming and J lost 0 bases; unmatched junction nucleotides: 6. Looked up from germline, CDR1 is SGHTA and CDR2 is FQGTGA.

The chain carries TRBV11-1 and TRBJ2-7; D unclear. Trimming pared 6 bases from V and 2 bases from J, leaving 11 bases between. The CDR3 is made up of 13 amino acids. Germline-derived CDR1 and CDR2 are SGHAT and FQDESV (reference sequence). This CDR3 reads CASRRTTTYEQYF. The CDR3 DNA sequence: TGTGCCAGCAGGCGTACTACTACCTACGAGCAGTACTTC.

This clone turned up a few times. The V call is TRBV5-4, the J call TRBJ2-5; TRBD2 matches at 8 bases. The CDR3 totals 15 residues. Germline-derived CDR1 and CDR2 are SGHNT and YYREEE (reference sequence). Trimming took 1 base from V and 2 from J; bases not matched to a gene: 4. CDR3 nucleotides: TGTGCCAGCAGCTTGATGGCTAGCGGGCAAGAGACCCAGTACTTC. It encodes CASSLMASGQETQYF.

V and J are TRBV7-8 and TRBJ1-1; no clear D gene. The germline CDR1 and CDR2 sequences are SGHVS and FQNEAQ. CDR3 size: 14 residues. V was shortened by 0 bases and J by 6 bases, with 11 bases between the two germline ends. CDR3 bases: TGTGCCAGCAGCTTAGCGATCCGGTTCCCTGAAGCTTTCTTT. Protein sequence: CASSLAIRFPEAFF.

The chain employs TRBV28 and TRBJ1-2, with 7 bases identical to TRBD1. The germline V gene has CDR1 MDHEN and CDR2 SYDVKM. Unmatched junction bases numbered 5, after V lost 8 bases and J lost 5 bases. CDR3 length equals 12 residues. CDR3 sequence (DNA): TGTGCCAGCGGACAGGTCCTTTATGGCTACACCTTC. As protein: CASGQVLYGYTF.

The rearrangement joins TRBV4-1 to TRBJ2-2, with TRBD2 matching over 7 bases. The J segment lost 0 bases and the V segment lost 0 bases, leaving 4 bases of the junction unmatched. CDR3 length: 17 amino acids. The V gene's germline CDR1 is MGHRA and CDR2 YSYEKL. The chain's CDR3 is CASSQDASGANTGELFF. DNA of the CDR3: TGCGCCAGCAGCCAAGATGCAAGCGGGGCGAACACCGGGGAGCTGTTTTTT.

The chain has TRBV15 and TRBJ2-7; 7 nucleotides line up with TRBD1. V gave up 3 bases and J gave up 5 bases; unmatched junction bases: 4. The germline V gene encodes CDR1 LNHNV and CDR2 YYDKDF (reference sequence). The CDR3 length is 13 residues. The CDR3 nucleotides read TGTGCCACCAGCAGCGGGACAGTGGACGAGCAGTACTTC. This sequence encodes CATSSGTVDEQYF. Filled out from reference TRBV15 and TRBJ2-7, the complete variable domain reads DAMVIQNPRYQVTQFGKPVTLSCSQTLNHNVMYWYQQKSSQAPKLLFHYYDKDFNNEADTPDNFQSRRPNTSFCFLDIRSPGLGDTAMYLCATSSGTVDEQYFGPGTRLTVT.

This rearrangement joins TRBV28 to TRBJ2-7, with D unclear. The V gene's germline CDR1 is MDHEN and CDR2 SYDVKM. The CDR3 is 14 amino acids. V lost 3 bases and J lost 7, with 16 bases in between. In DNA, the CDR3 is TGTGCCAGCAGTTTTGGTAACGAGGTGAGGGAGCAGTACTTC. Translated: CASSFGNEVREQYF.

The V and J genes are TRBV29-1 and TRBJ2-1, with 11 bases identical to TRBD2. The CDR3 runs 15 residues. Germline V gives CDR1 SQVTM, CDR2 ANQGSEA. The ends lost 2 bases at V and 5 bases at J; junction bases unmatched: 5. CDR3 amino acids: CSVERVAGGDNEQFF. The CDR3 DNA follows: TGCAGCGTTGAAAGGGTAGCGGGAGGGGACAATGAGCAGTTCTTC.

The rearrangement uses TRBV12-3 or TRBV12-4 and TRBJ2-5; possibly TRBD1 for D (6 bases). The CDR3 consists of 13 residues. Trimming took 2 bases from V and 4 from J, leaving 8 bases between them. CDR3 loop: CASSLTGTETQYF. The CDR3 DNA follows: TGTGCCAGCAGTTTAACAGGGACAGAGACCCAGTACTTC.

This chain joins TRBV12-5 and TRBJ2-7; 7 nucleotides align to TRBD1. After removal of 3 bases from V and 6 bases from J, the junction contained 2 bases not matched to a gene. Per germline, CDR1 LGHNT and CDR2 FRNRAP. The CDR3 loop spans 12 amino acids. CDR3 sequence reads: CASGFEGAEQYF. In DNA, the CDR3 is TGTGCTAGTGGTTTCGAGGGGGCCGAGCAGTACTTC.

This clone appeared a single time. This rearrangement joins TRBV28 to TRBJ2-7; TRBD1 is a possible D gene (5 bases). V was trimmed by 6 bases and J by 1 base, leaving 16 bases between them. The CDR3 spans 15 residues. The germline V gene has CDR1 MDHEN and CDR2 SYDVKM. The CDR3 is CASRLTFRGSYEQYF. The CDR3 DNA sequence: TGTGCCAGCAGACTGACTTTTAGGGGTTCCTACGAGCAGTACTTC.

CDR3 amino acids: CASSLELWGPSYEQYF. CDR3 DNA: TGTGCCAGCAGCTTGGAATTGTGGGGGCCTTCCTACGAGCAGTACTTC. This chain uses TRBV5-6 with TRBJ2-7; a possible D gene is TRBD1 (6 bases). CDR1 SGHDT and CDR2 YYEEEE come from the germline V gene. Trimming stripped 0 bases from V and 1 base from J, with 14 bases between. CDR3 size: 16 residues.

The chain couples TRBV28 to TRBJ2-7; D might be TRBD1 (6 bases). V dropped 6 bases and J dropped 0 bases, with 15 bases sitting between them. The CDR3 spans 15 residues. From germline, CDR1 is MDHEN and CDR2 SYDVKM. The CDR3 protein is CASRVTGFGSYEQYF. The CDR3 nucleotides are TGTGCCAGCAGAGTTACAGGGTTTGGCTCCTACGAGCAGTACTTC.

This chain joins TRBV7-8 and TRBJ2-1, with D tentatively TRBD1 or TRBD2 (5 bases each). V lost 4 bases, J lost 5 bases, and 12 bases lay in between. The germline V gene encodes CDR1 SGHVS and CDR2 FQNEAQ. The CDR3 length is 14 residues. The CDR3 loop is CASSSGADDNEQFF. The CDR3, as DNA: TGTGCCAGCAGCTCCGGGGCAGATGACAATGAGCAGTTCTTC.

The CDR3 DNA follows: TGTGCCAGCAGCCAAAATTCAGGGGGCTTAGGAGAGACCCAGTACTTC. Its translation is CASSQNSGGLGETQYF. The gene calls are TRBV3-1 (or the pseudogene TRBV3-2) and TRBJ2-5; TRBD1 agrees at 8 bases. Losses at the gene ends were 2 bases for V and 4 bases for J; bases not matched to a gene: 9. The germline gives CDR1 LGHDT, CDR2 YNNKEL (reference sequence). There are 16 residues in the CDR3.

This clone was detected many times. The V and J genes are TRBV5-4 and TRBJ2-2, with 13 bases aligning to TRBD2. Germline assignment: CDR1 SGHNT and CDR2 YYREEE (reference sequence). V lost 3 bases to trimming and J lost 4 bases; unmatched junction nucleotides: 9. The CDR3 runs 18 residues. CDR3 nucleotides: TGTGCCAGCAGCTATCCCGGGACTAGCGGGGCCCGCACCGGGGAGCTGTTTTTT. Translation gives CASSYPGTSGARTGELFF.

This chain joins TRBV7-2 and TRBJ2-7, with D hard to call. There are 13 residues in the CDR3. Trimming stripped 3 bases from V and 3 bases from J, with 9 bases between. The germline gives CDR1 SGHTA, CDR2 FQGNSA. CDR3 sequence (DNA): TGTGCCAGCAGCTTGGGCGTAATCTACGAGCAGTACTTC. Translating gives CASSLGVIYEQYF.

CDR3 amino acids: CASTPARANEAFF. The CDR3 bases are TGTGCCAGCACCCCTGCGAGGGCAAATGAAGCTTTCTTT. The chain is built from TRBV28 and TRBJ1-1; D unclear. Germline CDR1 is MDHEN and CDR2 is SYDVKM. The CDR3 loop spans 13 amino acids. The V gene lost 7 bases and the J gene lost 7 bases, with 16 bases spanning the gap. The full variable domain, in which reference TRBV28 and TRBJ1-1 provide the parts outside the CDR3, is DVKVTQSSRYLVKRTGEKVFLECVQDMDHENMFWYRQDPGLGLRLIYFSYDVKMKEKGDIPEGYSVSREKKERFSLILESASTNQTSMYLCASTPARANEAFFGQGTRLTVV.

This clone was picked up a small number of times. This chain connects TRBV6-5 to TRBJ1-1; 9 bases map to TRBD1. Germline V CDR1 and CDR2: MNHEY, SVGAGI. The CDR3 consists of 14 residues. Trimming at V came to 6 bases and at J to 7 bases, leaving 9 bases not matched to a gene. In DNA, the CDR3 is TGTGCCAGCAGGACCGGGACAGGGTTTGGTGAAGCTTTCTTT. Translating gives CASRTGTGFGEAFF.

This sequence joins TRBV3-1 (or the pseudogene TRBV3-2) and TRBJ2-1, with D possibly TRBD2 on 5 matching bases. Trimming pared 4 bases from V and 9 bases from J, leaving 10 bases between. The CDR3 extends over 12 amino acids. Germline-derived CDR1 and CDR2 are LGHDT and YNNKEL (reference sequence). The CDR3 bases are TGTGCCAGCAGCCTAAGGACTTTTGAGCAGTTCTTC. Amino acids: CASSLRTFEQFF.

The V gene is TRBV4-1, the J gene TRBJ1-4; 9 bases are shared with TRBD1. V trimming: 3 bases; J trimming: 8 bases; junction bases outside the gene matches: 10. This CDR3 contains 16 residues. Germline assignment: CDR1 MGHRA and CDR2 YSYEKL. CDR3 loop: CASSQAGGQGEEKLFF. CDR3 DNA sequence: TGCGCCAGCAGCCAGGCGGGGGGACAGGGAGAGGAAAAACTGTTTTTT.

In DNA form, the CDR3 reads TGTGCCAGCAGCTCCCGACTAGCGGGGTCCGATACGCAGTATTTT. The encoded protein is CASSSRLAGSDTQYF. The rearrangement links TRBV5-4 to TRBJ2-3, with TRBD2 matching over 11 bases. Losses at the gene ends were 3 bases for V and 6 bases for J; bases not matched to a gene: 6. Germline CDR1 reads SGHNT; CDR2 reads YYREEE (reference sequence). CDR3 length: 15 residues.

This chain joins TRBV5-1 and TRBJ1-1; D uncertain. The V gene lost 1 base and the J gene lost 11 bases, with 12 bases spanning the gap. Germline V CDR1 and CDR2: SGHRS, YFSETQ. This CDR3 comprises 12 residues. CDR3 DNA: TGCGCCAGCAGCTTGTCGGGTGAGGGTGCTTTCTTT. Translation: CASSLSGEGAFF.

The rearrangement links TRBV10-3 to TRBJ1-5, with D maybe TRBD1 (6 bases). V dropped 6 bases and J dropped 4 bases, with 13 bases sitting between them. Germline values: CDR1 ENHRY, CDR2 SYGVKD. The CDR3 contains 14 residues. CDR3 sequence reads: CAIRGAGENQPQHF. The DNA of the CDR3 is TGTGCCATCAGGGGGGCGGGGGAGAATCAGCCCCAGCATTTT.

The chain recombines TRBV24-1 with TRBJ2-1; 14 bases are a match to TRBD2. CDR1 is KGHDR and CDR2 is SFDVKD in the germline V gene. The CDR3 is made up of 16 amino acids. V trimming: 4 bases; J trimming: 6 bases; junction bases outside the gene matches: 4. This chain's CDR3 is CATSEWGLAGANEQFF. The CDR3 nucleotides are TGTGCCACCAGTGAGTGGGGACTAGCGGGAGCCAATGAGCAGTTCTTC.

This clone came up once. The chain links TRBV28 to TRBJ1-1, with D possibly matching TRBD1 (6 bases). V was trimmed by 1 base and J by 6 bases, leaving 18 bases between them. Germline-derived CDR1 and CDR2 are MDHEN and SYDVKM. This CDR3 is 16 amino acids long. The CDR3 region is CASSLSGRGWVSEAFF. In DNA form, the CDR3 reads TGTGCCAGCAGTTTATCAGGCAGGGGTTGGGTGTCTGAAGCTTTCTTT.